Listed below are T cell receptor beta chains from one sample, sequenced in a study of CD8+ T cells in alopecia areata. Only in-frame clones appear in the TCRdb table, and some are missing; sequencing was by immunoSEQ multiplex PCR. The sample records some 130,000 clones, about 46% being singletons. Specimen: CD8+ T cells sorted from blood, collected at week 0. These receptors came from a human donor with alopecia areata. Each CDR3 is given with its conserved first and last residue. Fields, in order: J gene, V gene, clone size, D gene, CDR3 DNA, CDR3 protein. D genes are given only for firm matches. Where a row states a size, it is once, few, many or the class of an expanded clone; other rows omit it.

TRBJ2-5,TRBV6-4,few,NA,TGTGCCAGCAGTGACCCCTTGTTGGAGACCCAGTACTTC,CASSDPLLETQYF
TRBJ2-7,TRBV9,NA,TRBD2,TGTGCCAGCAGCGTAGATGCTAGCGGGGGCTACGAGCAGTACTTC,CASSVDASGGYEQYF
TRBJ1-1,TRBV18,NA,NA,TGTGCCAGCTCCACGGACAAAACTGAAGCTTTCTTT,CASSTDKTEAFF
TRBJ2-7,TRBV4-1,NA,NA,TGCGCCAGCAGCCAAGAACCCCTCGCGTACGAGCAGTACTTC,CASSQEPLAYEQYF
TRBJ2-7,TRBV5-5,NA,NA,TGTGCCAGCAGCTTGGGTCCTGCGGGGCTCAGCGAGCAGTACTTC,CASSLGPAGLSEQYF
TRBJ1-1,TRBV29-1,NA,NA,TGCAGCGTTTTGGGACATGAGGACACTGAAGCTTTCTTT,CSVLGHEDTEAFF
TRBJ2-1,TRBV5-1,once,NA,TGCGCCAGCAGCGCCCGGGACTCTTACAATGAGCAGTTCTTC,CASSARDSYNEQFF
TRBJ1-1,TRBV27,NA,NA,TGTGCCAGCAGTCTCATGCCGACAGTCATGAACACTGAAGCTTTCTTT,CASSLMPTVMNTEAFF
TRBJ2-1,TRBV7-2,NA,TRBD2,TGTGCCAGCAGCTTAGTTAGCGGGGGGAGCTACAATGAGCAGTTCTTC,CASSLVSGGSYNEQFF
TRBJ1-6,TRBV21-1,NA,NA,TGTGCCAGCAGCAAAGGGAGAGGGAGGAATTCACCCCTCCACTTT,CASSKGRGRNSPLHF
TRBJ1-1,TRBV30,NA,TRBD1,TGTGCCTGCGCGAGAGGGGACAGGGCAGAAGCTTTCTTT,CACARGDRAEAFF
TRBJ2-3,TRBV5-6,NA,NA,TGTGCCAGCAGCTTGAGGCGGGGCCCGGATACGCAGTATTTT,CASSLRRGPDTQYF
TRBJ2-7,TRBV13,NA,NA,TGTGCCAGCAGCTTCGGAACGGCTTACGAGCAGTACTTC,CASSFGTAYEQYF
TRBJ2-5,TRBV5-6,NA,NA,TGTGCCAGCAGCCCAGTGAACCAAGAGACCCAGTACTTC,CASSPVNQETQYF
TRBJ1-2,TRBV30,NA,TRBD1,TGTGCCTGTGATTTTCAAACAGGGGGTGGCTATGGCTACACCTTC,CACDFQTGGGYGYTF
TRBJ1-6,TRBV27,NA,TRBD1,TGTGCCAGCAGTCTCGTCACAGGGGGTAATTCACCCCTCCACTTT,CASSLVTGGNSPLHF
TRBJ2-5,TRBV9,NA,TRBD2,TGTGCCAGCAGCGTAGGAAGCGGGGGCGGAGAGACCCAGTACTTC,CASSVGSGGGETQYF
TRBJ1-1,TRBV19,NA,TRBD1,TGTGCCAGTAGTTCCTGGGACAGGAACACTGAAGCTTTCTTT,CASSSWDRNTEAFF
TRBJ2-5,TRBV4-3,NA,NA,TGCGCCAGCAGCCAAGAATGGAATCAAGAGACCCAGTACTTC,CASSQEWNQETQYF
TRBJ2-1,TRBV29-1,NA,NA,TGCAGCGCCCTGGGGCAGTACAATGAGCAGTTCTTC,CSALGQYNEQFF
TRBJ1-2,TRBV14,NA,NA,TGTGCCAGCAGCCCGAGCCGGGCTTATGGCTACACCTTC,CASSPSRAYGYTF
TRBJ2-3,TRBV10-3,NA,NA,TGTGCCATCAGTGAACCGACAGATACGCAGTATTTT,CAISEPTDTQYF
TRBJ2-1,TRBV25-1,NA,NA,TGTGCCAGCAGTGCGCCCCCGGGCAGTTGGGTCTTC,CASSAPPGSWVF
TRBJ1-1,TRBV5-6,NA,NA,TGTGCCAGCAGCTTCGGGACTCCTACCACTGAAGCTTTCTTT,CASSFGTPTTEAFF
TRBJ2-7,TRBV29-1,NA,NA,TGCAGCGTTGTTTATCAGGGAACTTACGAGCAGTACTTC,CSVVYQGTYEQYF
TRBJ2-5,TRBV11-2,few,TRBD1,TGTGCCAGCAGCGAAGGGACAGGGCCTGAGACCCAGTACTTC,CASSEGTGPETQYF
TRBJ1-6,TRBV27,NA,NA,TGTGCCAGCAGTACAGGGTTACAAACACCCCTCCACTTT,CASSTGLQTPLHF
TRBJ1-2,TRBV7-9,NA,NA,TGTGCCAGCAGCTTAGGGGAGGGAAGTGGCTATGGCTACACCTTC,CASSLGEGSGYGYTF
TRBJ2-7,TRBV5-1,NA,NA,TGCGCCAGCAGCTTGGACGGGGGCTTTTACGAGCAGTACTTC,CASSLDGGFYEQYF
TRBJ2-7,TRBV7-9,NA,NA,TGTGCCAGCAGCATCTGGGGGGTCGAGCAGTACTTC,CASSIWGVEQYF
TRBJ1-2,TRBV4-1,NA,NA,TGCGCCAGCAGCCAAGATTCGGGGGACTATGGCTACACCTTC,CASSQDSGDYGYTF
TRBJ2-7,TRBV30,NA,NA,TGTGCCTGGAGTCCGGCAGGCACCTACGAGCAGTACTTC,CAWSPAGTYEQYF
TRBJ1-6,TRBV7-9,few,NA,TGTGCCAGCAGCTTCGTCAGCATTGAGCTCCACTTT,CASSFVSIELHF
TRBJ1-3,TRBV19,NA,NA,TGTGCCAGTACCCATCGCCTGGGGCCGAGCTCTGGAAACACCATATATTTT,CASTHRLGPSSGNTIYF
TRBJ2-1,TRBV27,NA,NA,TGTGCCAGCACCCAATTCGACAGCTCCTACAATGAGCAGTTCTTC,CASTQFDSSYNEQFF
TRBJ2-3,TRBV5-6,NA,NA,TGTGCCAGCAGCTACGGTGGAGATACGCAGTATTTT,CASSYGGDTQYF
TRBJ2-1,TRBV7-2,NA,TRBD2,TGTGCCAGCAGCCTCGGGACTAGCGGGGGGGCGGTCTACAATGAGCAGTTCTTC,CASSLGTSGGAVYNEQFF
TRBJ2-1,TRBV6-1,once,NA,TGTGCCAGCGGGGGGGCCCCGTACAATGAGCAGTTCTTC,CASGGAPYNEQFF
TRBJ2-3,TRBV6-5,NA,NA,TGTGCCGGCAGTTCCGGGACCGACTCCCTTCATACGCAGTATTTT,CAGSSGTDSLHTQYF
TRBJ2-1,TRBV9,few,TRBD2,TGTGCCAGCAGCGCTAGCGGGGGATACAATGAGCAGTTCTTC,CASSASGGYNEQFF
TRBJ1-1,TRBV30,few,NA,TGTGCCTGGAGTGATGCTGGCACTGAAGCTTTCTTT,CAWSDAGTEAFF